This T cell receptor (beta chain) was captured by sequencing in a study of cytomegalovirus exposure and HLA in healthy donors. Study observations and caveats: For TCR beta chains, V- and J-gene trimming was later linked to a missense DCLRE1C variant.

The CDR3 extends over 16 amino acids. V lost 3 bases, J lost 3 bases, and 15 bases lay in between. From germline, CDR1 is SGHTA and CDR2 FQGNSA. Primers included in the PCR were 60 Vbeta and 13 Jbeta primers. Some clones are missing from TCRdb's copy, which holds only in-frame ones; the method was immunoSEQ multiplex PCR. The sample has about 130,000 clones, roughly 75% seen once. On this clone itself: Its antigen is unidentified.

The TCR originated in a woman between 45 and 60 years old in good health and CMV-seronegative. The chain links TRBV7-2 to TRBJ1-5; unclear D gene. The sample was PBMCs. As DNA, the CDR3 is TGTGCCAGCAGCTTTGACCCCACGGGTCCCAATCAGCCCCAGCATTTT. Translated: CASSFDPTGPNQPQHF.